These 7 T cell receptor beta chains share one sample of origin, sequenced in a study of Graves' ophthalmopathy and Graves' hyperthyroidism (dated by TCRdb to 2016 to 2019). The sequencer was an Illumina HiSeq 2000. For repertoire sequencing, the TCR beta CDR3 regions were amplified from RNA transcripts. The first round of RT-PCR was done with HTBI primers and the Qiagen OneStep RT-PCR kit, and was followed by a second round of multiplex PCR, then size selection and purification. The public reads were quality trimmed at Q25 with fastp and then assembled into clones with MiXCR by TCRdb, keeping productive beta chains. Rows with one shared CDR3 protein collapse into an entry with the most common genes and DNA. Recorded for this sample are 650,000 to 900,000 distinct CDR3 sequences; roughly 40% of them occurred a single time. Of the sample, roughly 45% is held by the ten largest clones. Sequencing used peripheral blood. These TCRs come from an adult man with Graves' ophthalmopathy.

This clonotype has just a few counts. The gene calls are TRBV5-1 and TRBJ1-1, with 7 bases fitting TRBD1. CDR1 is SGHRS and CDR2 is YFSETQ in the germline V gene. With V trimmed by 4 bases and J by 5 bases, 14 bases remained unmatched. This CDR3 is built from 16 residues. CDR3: CASSTAAQGLGTEAFF. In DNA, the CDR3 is TGCGCCAGCAGCACAGCGGCACAGGGGCTGGGGACTGAAGCTTTCTTT. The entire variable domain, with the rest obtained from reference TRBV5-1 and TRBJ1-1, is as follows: KAGVTQTPRYLIKTRGQQVTLSCSPISGHRSVSWYQQTPGQGLQFLFEYFSETQRNKGNFPGRFSGRQFSNSRSEMNVSTLELGDSALYLCASSTAAQGLGTEAFFGQGTRLTVV.

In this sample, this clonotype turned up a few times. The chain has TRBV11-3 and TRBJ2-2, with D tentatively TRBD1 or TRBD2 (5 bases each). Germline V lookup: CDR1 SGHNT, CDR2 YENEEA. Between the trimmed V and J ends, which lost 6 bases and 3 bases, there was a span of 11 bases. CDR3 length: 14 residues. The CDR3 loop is CASSLEGYTGELFF. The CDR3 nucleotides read TGTGCCAGCAGTCTAGAGGGGTACACCGGGGAGCTGTTTTTT.

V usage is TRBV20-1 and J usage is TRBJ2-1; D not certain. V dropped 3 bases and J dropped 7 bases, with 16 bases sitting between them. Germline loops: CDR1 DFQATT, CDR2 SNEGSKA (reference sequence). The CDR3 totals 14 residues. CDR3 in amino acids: CSASLLDSLNEQFF. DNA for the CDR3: TGCAGTGCTAGTCTCCTAGATAGCCTTAATGAGCAGTTCTTC.

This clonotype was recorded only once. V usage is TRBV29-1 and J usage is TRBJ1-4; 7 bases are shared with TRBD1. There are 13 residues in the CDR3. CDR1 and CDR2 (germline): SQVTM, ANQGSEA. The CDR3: CSLPGQPNEKLFF. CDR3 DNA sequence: TGCAGTCTGCCGGGACAGCCTAATGAAAAACTGTTTTTT.

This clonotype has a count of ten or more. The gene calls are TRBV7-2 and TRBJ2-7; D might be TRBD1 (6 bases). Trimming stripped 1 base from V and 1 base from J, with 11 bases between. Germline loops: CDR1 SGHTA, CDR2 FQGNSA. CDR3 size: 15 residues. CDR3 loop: CASSLVAGQSYEQYF. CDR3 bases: TGTGCCAGCAGCTTAGTGGCTGGACAGTCCTACGAGCAGTACTTC.

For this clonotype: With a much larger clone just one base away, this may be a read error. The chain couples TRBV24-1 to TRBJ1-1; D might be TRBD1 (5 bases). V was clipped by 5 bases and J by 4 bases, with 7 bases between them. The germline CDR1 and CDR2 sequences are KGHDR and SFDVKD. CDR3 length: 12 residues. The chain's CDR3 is CATSGGRTEAFF. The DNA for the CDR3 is TGTGCCACCAGTGGGGGACGCACTGAAGCTTTCTTT.

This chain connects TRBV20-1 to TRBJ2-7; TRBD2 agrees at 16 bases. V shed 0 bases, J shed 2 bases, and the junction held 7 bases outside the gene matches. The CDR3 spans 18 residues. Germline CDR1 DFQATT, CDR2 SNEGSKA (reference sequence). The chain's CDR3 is CSAREAGTSGGAAYEQYF. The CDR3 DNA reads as TGCAGTGCTAGAGAAGCTGGGACTAGCGGGGGGGCAGCCTACGAGCAGTACTTC.